These T cell receptor beta chains were read from a single sample in a study of T cell responses to AZD1222 COVID-19 vaccine. Generated by immunoSEQ multiplex PCR, the TCRdb table keeps only in-frame clones and is missing some. Of more than 95,000 clones listed, about 89% were seen once; the top ten hold around 3.3%. Sample: peripheral blood, taken 28 days after the second dose of the MenACWY control vaccine. The receptors were sampled from an adult who received the MenACWY meningococcal vaccine as a control. Both conserved end residues are part of each CDR3. D genes are given only for firm matches. Clone size is not always given. Where it is, it says once, few, many or a class for expanded clones.

cdr3_length	v_call	j_call	clone_size	d_call	cdr3_nt	cdr3_aa
11	TRBV3-1/TRBV3-2	TRBJ1-2	.	.	TGTGCCAGCAGCCAAGATCGAGGCTACACCTTC	CASSQDRGYTF
14	TRBV10-3	TRBJ2-7	.	TRBD2	TGTGCCATCAGGACTAGCGGGGGAGAGGCCGAGCAGTACTTC	CAIRTSGGEAEQYF
14	TRBV18	TRBJ1-1	.	.	TGTGCCAGCTCCCCTCAGGGCGGGGACACTGAAGCTTTCTTT	CASSPQGGDTEAFF
15	TRBV6-6	TRBJ2-2	.	TRBD1	TGTGCCAGCAGTTACGTGACAGGGACCACCGGGGAGCTGTTTTTT	CASSYVTGTTGELFF
13	TRBV18	TRBJ2-1	.	.	TGTGCCAGCTCACCACAGTATCTCAATGAGCAGTTCTTC	CASSPQYLNEQFF
13	TRBV7-9	TRBJ1-2	.	.	TGTGCCAGCAGCTTAACAGAGGGCTATGGCTACACCTTC	CASSLTEGYGYTF
14	TRBV25-1	TRBJ2-7	.	.	TGTGCCAGCAGTGAGTCAGGGGACCCCTACGAGCAGTACTTC	CASSESGDPYEQYF
16	TRBV5-4	TRBJ2-7	.	TRBD1	TGTGCCAGCAGCTGGAGGGGGACAGGGGCCCTCTACGAGCAGTACTTC	CASSWRGTGALYEQYF
14	TRBV13	TRBJ2-7	.	.	TGTGCCAGCAGCGATAGTCGGACAGCCTACGAGCAGTACTTC	CASSDSRTAYEQYF
14	TRBV19	TRBJ2-1	.	.	TGTGCCAGTAGTATTACCCAGCAGGGGAATGAGCAGTTCTTC	CASSITQQGNEQFF
14	TRBV10-3	TRBJ1-5	.	.	TGTGCCACTTCGGACACCTCTAGCAATCAGCCCCAGCATTTT	CATSDTSSNQPQHF
14	TRBV7-3	TRBJ2-2	few	.	TGTGCCAGCAGCTTAGGTTGGGACACCGGGGAGCTGTTTTTT	CASSLGWDTGELFF
17	TRBV27	TRBJ2-7	.	TRBD1	TGTGCCAGCAGTTTTATTGGGGGAACAGGGGGCCCATACGAGCAGTACTTC	CASSFIGGTGGPYEQYF
15	TRBV5-6	TRBJ2-7	.	.	TGTGCCAGCAGCACCCGGGGGTCTAGAACCTACGAGCAGTACTTC	CASSTRGSRTYEQYF
15	TRBV4-3	TRBJ2-3	few	TRBD2	TGCGCCAGCAGCCAGGGACTAGCGGGGGCAGATACGCAGTATTTT	CASSQGLAGADTQYF
11	TRBV20-1	TRBJ2-1	few	.	TGCAGCCTCAGTTATTCGGAAGGGCAGTTCTTC	CSLSYSEGQFF
14	TRBV18	TRBJ1-1	few	.	TGTGCCAGCTCACCCCAAGGACGGTCGGCTGAAGCTTTCTTT	CASSPQGRSAEAFF
17	TRBV23-1	TRBJ1-6	.	.	TGCGCCAGCAGTCACACAGGTTTTAGCTCCTATAATTCACCCCTCCACTTT	CASSHTGFSSYNSPLHF
15	TRBV5-1	TRBJ2-5	.	.	TGCGCCAGCAGCCTTGGAGGGTTGATCCAAGAGACCCAGTACTTC	CASSLGGLIQETQYF
16	TRBV7-6	TRBJ2-3	.	TRBD2	TGTGCCAGCAGCAACCAAGCGGGGGGATACACAGATACGCAGTATTTT	CASSNQAGGYTDTQYF
14	TRBV10-3	TRBJ2-5	.	TRBD1	TGTGCCATCAGTGAGGGGACAGGGCAAGAGACCCAGTACTTC	CAISEGTGQETQYF
15	TRBV11-1	TRBJ2-1	.	.	TGTGCCAGCAGCTTAGTGGGGTACTCCTACAATGAGCAGTTCTTC	CASSLVGYSYNEQFF
16	TRBV9	TRBJ2-2	.	TRBD1	TGTGCCAGCAGCTCAGCCGGGGACAGGGGGACCGGGGAGCTGTTTTTT	CASSSAGDRGTGELFF
16	TRBV5-1	TRBJ2-1	.	TRBD2	TGCGCCAGCAGCCCCGACAGGAGCGGGGGGGCCAGTGAGCAGTTCTTC	CASSPDRSGGASEQFF
16	TRBV5-5	TRBJ2-6	.	TRBD1	TGTGCCAGCAGCGGACAGGGGGCGGCTGGGGCCAACGTCCTGACTTTC	CASSGQGAAGANVLTF
14	TRBV5-4	TRBJ1-2	.	.	TGTGCCAGCAGCTCTCAACACGGGGACGATGGCTACACCTTC	CASSSQHGDDGYTF
14	TRBV5-6	TRBJ2-2	.	.	TGTGCCAGCAGTCCCCCTTGGCGGACCGGGGAGCTGTTTTTT	CASSPPWRTGELFF
13	TRBV6-1	TRBJ1-1	.	.	TGTGCCAGCAGTTCCGAGATGAACACTGAAGCTTTCTTT	CASSSEMNTEAFF
15	TRBV24-1	TRBJ2-3	.	TRBD1	TGTGCCACCAGCCGGACAGGAGGTTACGCAGATACGCAGTATTTT	CATSRTGGYADTQYF
18	TRBV4-1	TRBJ2-6	.	.	TGCGCCAGCACAGCGGGACGGGACAGGTACTCTGGGGCCAACGTCCTGACTTTC	CASTAGRDRYSGANVLTF
13	TRBV6-5	TRBJ1-1	once	.	TGTGCCAGCAGTCCCACAGGGTTTGTTGAAGCTTTCTTT	CASSPTGFVEAFF
16	TRBV14	TRBJ2-7	.	.	TGTGCCAGCAGCCAAGACGGTGGGCGAAGCCCCTACGAGCAGTACTTC	CASSQDGGRSPYEQYF
13	TRBV10-3	TRBJ2-7	few	.	TGTGCCATCAGTACGGACGAAGCCTACGAGCAGTACTTC	CAISTDEAYEQYF
18	TRBV5-4	TRBJ2-1	.	TRBD2	TGTGCCAGCAGCTCCGGGACTAGCGGGGGGAGGACCTACAATGAGCAGTTCTTC	CASSSGTSGGRTYNEQFF
15	TRBV18	TRBJ2-5	.	TRBD2	TGTGCCAGCTCACCGGTAGCGGGGACCCAAGAGACCCAGTACTTC	CASSPVAGTQETQYF
17	TRBV7-9	TRBJ2-7	.	.	TGTGCCAGCAGCTTAGCGGGACATCGGGGGGCTCACGACGAGCAGTACTTC	CASSLAGHRGAHDEQYF
15	TRBV19	TRBJ2-4	.	.	TGTGCCAGTAGTCCGACCCAGGGGGCCAAAAACATTCAGTACTTC	CASSPTQGAKNIQYF
13	TRBV11-2	TRBJ2-5	.	.	TGTGCCAGCAGCTCGGGCACCCAAGAGACCCAGTACTTC	CASSSGTQETQYF
15	TRBV4-2	TRBJ1-6	.	.	TGTGCCAGCAGATCGGAGTCCCAGGCTAATTCACCCCTCCACTTT	CASRSESQANSPLHF
14	TRBV6-1	TRBJ1-1	.	.	TGTGCCAGCAGTGAGGGGGGGCTGAACACTGAAGCTTTCTTT	CASSEGGLNTEAFF
14	TRBV6-5	TRBJ2-7	.	TRBD2	TGTGCCAGCACTCCGGCGGGGGGTGCCTACGAGCAGTACTTC	CASTPAGGAYEQYF
15	TRBV3-1/TRBV3-2	TRBJ1-1	.	.	TGTGCCAGCAGCCAACTATCCGGGGGGAACACTGAAGCTTTCTTT	CASSQLSGGNTEAFF
16	TRBV27	TRBJ1-1	.	.	TGTGCCAGCAGTTTCCTTCCTGGGACATCCCCTGGAGGGGCTTTCTTT	CASSFLPGTSPGGAFF
12	TRBV3-1/TRBV3-2	TRBJ1-3	few	.	TGTGCCAGCAGCCAAGTTGCAAACACCATATATTTT	CASSQVANTIYF
13	TRBV5-6	TRBJ1-1	.	.	TGTGCCAGCAGCTTCCCCACTCACACTGAAGCTTTCTTT	CASSFPTHTEAFF
19	TRBV28	TRBJ2-1	.	.	TGTGCCAGCAGTTTCCACCTTGAGGGCTACGTGGGCTCCTACAATGAGCAGTTCTTC	CASSFHLEGYVGSYNEQFF
14	TRBV2	TRBJ2-1	.	TRBD2	TGTGCCAGCAGGGCGGGGGGGCCTGTCGATGAGCAGTTCTTC	CASRAGGPVDEQFF
13	TRBV2	TRBJ2-7	.	TRBD1	TGTGCCAGCAGTGGGGTGGGACAGCTCGAGCAGTACTTC	CASSGVGQLEQYF